These 15 T cell receptor beta chains came from one sample sequenced in a study of CD8 T cells in Susac syndrome. The RNA input was roughly 0.45 to 1 ug, and it was reverse transcribed with random hexamers. TCRdb redid the calling of the immunoSEQ multiplex PCR reads with MiXCR, one entry per CDR3 protein. This table holds tens of thousands of distinct CDR3 sequences, about 92% found once. The material sequenced was CD8+ T cells from PBMCs. These receptors all come from a human donor in good health.

The J gene is TRBJ2-7, the V gene TRBV6-2 or TRBV6-3, with D tentatively TRBD1 (5 bases). CDR3 length: 15 residues. Looked up from germline, CDR1 is MNHEY and CDR2 is SVGEGT. The V gene lost 6 bases and the J gene lost 2 bases, with 17 bases spanning the gap. CDR3 coding DNA: TGTGCCAGCAGAACCTCACCTTGGACAACCTACGAGCAGTACTTC. Amino acids: CASRTSPWTTYEQYF.

The chain joins TRBV19 to TRBJ2-1; tentative D call: TRBD1 (5 bases). Deletions cut 0 bases from V and 0 bases from J, with 12 bases between. CDR1 is LNHDA and CDR2 is SQIVND in the germline V gene (reference sequence). CDR3 length: 17 residues. CDR3 in amino acids: CASSIDTLTVSYNEQFF. CDR3 nucleotide sequence: TGTGCCAGTAGTATAGATACACTGACAGTCTCCTACAATGAGCAGTTCTTC.

This chain links TRBV4-1 with TRBJ1-5; maybe TRBD1 (5 bases). CDR3 length equals 17 residues. The germline V gene has CDR1 MGHRA and CDR2 YSYEKL. The ends were cut back, 0 bases at V and 2 bases at J, with 14 bases in the middle. The CDR3 reads CASSQDGAGTRNQPQHF. DNA of the CDR3: TGCGCCAGCAGCCAAGATGGGGCAGGGACGCGCAATCAGCCCCAGCATTTT.

The chain combines TRBV9 with TRBJ1-2, with unresolved D. This CDR3 contains 16 residues. Looked up from germline, CDR1 is SGDLS and CDR2 is YYNGEE. Trimming pared 2 bases from V and 1 base from J, leaving 15 bases between. In DNA form, the CDR3 reads TGTGCCAGCAGCGTCGAAGACATCCCCGGTAACTATGGCTACACCTTC. Residues: CASSVEDIPGNYGYTF.

The chain is built from TRBV6-1 and TRBJ1-5; possibly TRBD1 for D (6 bases). Germline V gene data show CDR1 as MNHNS and CDR2 as SASEGT. Trimming removed 7 bases at V and 6 bases at J, with 10 bases between. This CDR3 has 12 amino acids. The CDR3 here is CASTGARQPQHF. CDR3 coding DNA: TGTGCCAGCACGGGGGCCCGTCAGCCCCAGCATTTT.

The genes are TRBV20-1 and TRBJ2-1; TRBD2 aligns across 8 bases. The CDR3 totals 16 residues. J gave up 3 bases and V 0 bases, and 7 bases lay outside the gene matches. CDR1 is DFQATT and CDR2 is SNEGSKA in the germline V gene (reference sequence). CDR3 sequence reads: CSARDPARGDYNEQFF. The CDR3 nucleotides read TGCAGTGCTAGAGATCCAGCGCGGGGGGACTACAATGAGCAGTTCTTC.

The chain has TRBV25-1 and TRBJ2-7; a weak D match, TRBD1 (7 bases). V was cut by 3 bases and J by 2 bases, with 11 bases left in between. The germline V gene encodes CDR1 MGHDK and CDR2 SYGVNS. The CDR3 sequence is 14 residues long. The CDR3 coding sequence is TGTGCCAGCAGTGACCCAGGGGGGACCTACGAGCAGTACTTC. It specifies CASSDPGGTYEQYF.

The chain links TRBV7-6 to TRBJ2-4, with 7 bases aligning to TRBD1. Germline CDR1 and CDR2: SGHVS and FNYEAQ. The CDR3 is 13 residues long. With V trimmed by 5 bases and J by 10 bases, 8 bases remained unmatched. DNA of the CDR3: TGTGCCAGCAGCCACGGGGACAGCCAAATTCAGTACTTC. Protein product: CASSHGDSQIQYF. Looking up the rest from reference TRBV7-6 and TRBJ2-4 gives the full variable domain: GAGVSQSPRYKVTKRGQDVALRCDPISGHVSLYWYRQALGQGPEFLTYFNYEAQQDKSGLPNDRFSAERPEGSISTLTIQRTEQRDSAMYRCASSHGDSQIQYFGAGTRLSVL.

This rearrangement joins TRBV29-1 to TRBJ2-2, with unresolved D. Trimming left V 1 base short and J 1 base short, with 4 bases between. The germline CDR1 and CDR2 sequences are SQVTM and ANQGSEA. This CDR3 region has 13 residues. The DNA of the CDR3 is TGCAGCGTTGAAGGGGAGAACACCGGGGAGCTGTTTTTT. Protein product: CSVEGENTGELFF.

V gene TRBV6-5 combines with J gene TRBJ1-1, with D perhaps matching TRBD1 (6 bases). Germline CDR1 is MNHEY and CDR2 is SVGAGI. The CDR3 length is 13 residues. The V and J ends lost 5 bases and 5 bases respectively, with 12 bases between them. DNA for the CDR3: TGTGCCAGCAGTCAAGGGGGGTGGACTGAAGCTTTCTTT. This gives the protein CASSQGGWTEAFF.

The rearrangement uses TRBV6-2 or TRBV6-3 and TRBJ2-2; perhaps D is TRBD1 or TRBD2 (5 bases each). Germline V gene data show CDR1 as MNHEY and CDR2 as SVGEGT. The CDR3 covers 17 residues. V dropped 1 base and J dropped 1 base, with 13 bases sitting between them. CDR3 residues: CASSYWQGPKNTGELFF. CDR3 coding DNA: TGTGCCAGCAGTTACTGGCAGGGACCGAAGAACACCGGGGAGCTGTTTTTT.

Turning to this clonotype: A junction end diverges from the germline sequence, so it may reflect a read error. J is TRBJ2-5 and V is TRBV12-3 or TRBV12-4; 7 nucleotides line up with TRBD1. The CDR3 extends over 16 amino acids. CDR3 protein: CASSYLRGPPGEAQYF. In DNA, the CDR3 is TGTGCCAGCAGTTATTTGAGGGGGCCCCCAGGAGAGGCCCAGTACTTC.

There are a few counts of this clonotype. J is TRBJ1-4 and V is TRBV6-2 or TRBV6-3; D possibly corresponds to TRBD1 (5 bases). Germline V CDR1 and CDR2: MNHEY, SVGEGT. Between the trimmed V and J ends, which lost 5 bases and 0 bases, there was a span of 10 bases. CDR3 size: 15 residues. This CDR3 is CASSPDRATNEKLFF. DNA of the CDR3: TGTGCCAGCAGTCCTGACAGAGCAACTAATGAAAAACTGTTTTTT.

This clonotype was detected only once. This chain joins TRBV20-1 and TRBJ1-1; 11 nucleotides align to TRBD1. Unmatched junction bases numbered 8, after V lost 6 bases and J lost 5 bases. The CDR3 loop spans 14 amino acids. Germline V lookup: CDR1 DFQATT, CDR2 SNEGSKA (reference sequence). The CDR3: CSATGTGGETEAFF. DNA for the CDR3: TGCAGTGCCACCGGGACAGGGGGAGAAACTGAAGCTTTCTTT.

This clonotype was seen a handful of times. V usage is TRBV10-3 and J usage is TRBJ2-1; D possibly corresponds to TRBD1 (6 bases). Trimming took off 4 bases at V and 8 bases at J, with 15 bases between the two ends. This CDR3 is built from 14 residues. Germline V CDR1 and CDR2: ENHRY, SYGVKD. This CDR3 reads CAISVGQGTDEQFF. The DNA for the CDR3 is TGTGCCATCAGTGTAGGTCAGGGGACGGATGAGCAGTTCTTC.